These 10 T cell receptor beta chains came from one sample sequenced in a study of response to subunit inactivated influenza vaccine. TCRdb reprocessed the RT-PCR reads via MiXCR and lists one record per CDR3 protein. The data hold 800,000 to 1,000,000 distinct CDR3 sequences, with about 20% observed a single time. This specimen consisted of PBMCs from blood, obtained approximately 5 days after vaccination. These receptors came from a man aged 45-60 years who received an inactivated influenza vaccine.

The sample holds many counts of this clonotype. This sequence joins TRBV20-1 and TRBJ1-2, with 8 nucleotides matching TRBD1. Trimming took 6 bases from V and 3 from J; bases not matched to a gene: 6. CDR1 is DFQATT, CDR2 SNEGSKA, per germline (reference sequence). The CDR3 runs to 13 residues. CDR3 nucleotide sequence: TGCAGTGCCTGGACAGGGAAGGACTATGGCTACACCTTC. Protein: CSAWTGKDYGYTF.

The chain employs TRBV20-1 and TRBJ1-2, with 9 nucleotides matching TRBD1. Germline V CDR1 and CDR2: DFQATT, SNEGSKA (reference sequence). V gave up 2 bases and J gave up 3 bases; unmatched junction bases: 4. The CDR3 is made up of 14 amino acids. The CDR3: CSARQGQGDYGYTF. The CDR3 DNA sequence: TGCAGTGCTAGACAGGGACAGGGAGACTATGGCTACACCTTC.

This chain joins TRBV7-8 and TRBJ1-4; 8 nucleotides line up with TRBD1. Germline loops: CDR1 SGHVS, CDR2 FQNEAQ. Trimming cost V 7 bases and J 7 bases; bases outside gene matches: 5. This CDR3 has 13 residues. Written as DNA, the CDR3 is TGTGCCAGCACCCACGGGACAGGTGAAAAACTGTTTTTT. It specifies CASTHGTGEKLFF. The variable domain in full, completed from reference TRBV7-8 and TRBJ1-4, reads GAGVSQSPRYKVAKRGQDVALRCDPISGHVSLFWYQQALGQGPEFLTYFQNEAQLDKSGLPSDRFFAERPEGSVSTLKIQRTQQEDSAVYLCASTHGTGEKLFFGSGTQLSVL.

This clonotype came up a few times. The rearrangement joins TRBV7-9 to TRBJ1-2; D unclear. This CDR3 is 11 amino acids long. V lost 4 bases and J lost 5, with 5 bases in between. The V gene's germline CDR1 is SEHNR and CDR2 FQNEAQ (reference sequence). In DNA form, the CDR3 reads TGTGCCAGCAGCTCACCTTATGGCTACACCTTC. This gives the protein CASSSPYGYTF.

The table lists this clonotype with a few counts. The chain couples TRBV25-1 to TRBJ2-7; D unclear. Deletions cut 6 bases from V and 0 bases from J, with 15 bases between. The CDR3 is made up of 15 amino acids. Germline V gives CDR1 MGHDK, CDR2 SYGVNS. CDR3 DNA sequence: TGTGCCAGCAGACCCAGTCGAACAGCCTCCTACGAGCAGTACTTC. Its protein is CASRPSRTASYEQYF.

This clonotype has only a few counts. The rearrangement joins TRBV5-5 to TRBJ2-1; 13 bases are a match to TRBD2. Losses at the gene ends were 6 bases for V and 1 base for J; bases not matched to a gene: 4. CDR3 length equals 16 residues. The germline V gene encodes CDR1 SGHKS and CDR2 YYEKEE (reference sequence). This chain's CDR3 is CASTGTSGVSYNEQFF. DNA of the CDR3: TGTGCCAGCACTGGGACTAGCGGGGTTTCCTACAATGAGCAGTTCTTC.

Only a few counts were recorded for this clonotype. J is TRBJ2-1 and V is TRBV24-1, with D possibly being TRBD2 (5 bases). The CDR3 consists of 16 residues. Trimming took off 1 base at V and 0 bases at J, with 9 bases between the two ends. Germline V gene sequence: CDR1 KGHDR, CDR2 SFDVKD. The CDR3 reads CATSDFGESSYNEQFF. The CDR3 DNA follows: TGTGCCACCAGTGATTTTGGGGAGAGCTCCTACAATGAGCAGTTCTTC.

The rearrangement links TRBV19 to TRBJ1-6; 9 bases line up with TRBD1. The CDR3 is made up of 16 amino acids. V trimming: 9 bases; J trimming: 4 bases; junction bases outside the gene matches: 10. CDR1 LNHDA and CDR2 SQIVND come from the germline V gene (reference sequence). The CDR3 spells CASRNTGQGYNSPLHF. CDR3 nucleotide sequence: TGTGCCAGCAGAAATACAGGACAGGGGTATAATTCACCCCTCCACTTT. Based on the CDR3 plus reference TRBV19 and TRBJ1-6, the full variable domain is DGGITQSPKYLFRKEGQNVTLSCEQNLNHDAMYWYRQDPGQGLRLIYYSQIVNDFQKGDIAEGYSVSREKKESFPLTVTSAQKNPTAFYLCASRNTGQGYNSPLHFGNGTRLTVT.

This rearrangement joins TRBV5-1 to TRBJ2-7; unclear D gene. The CDR3 has 14 amino acids. CDR1 is SGHRS and CDR2 is YFSETQ in the germline V gene. The V gene lost 4 bases and the J gene lost 4 bases, with 15 bases spanning the gap. CDR3 region: CASSPRTAVYEQYF. The CDR3 nucleotides read TGCGCCAGCAGCCCCCGAACAGCAGTTTACGAGCAGTACTTC.

Worth noting for this clonotype: With a much larger clone just one base away, this may be a read error. The rearrangement uses TRBV20-1 and TRBJ2-7, with TRBD1 matching over 9 bases. CDR3 length: 13 amino acids. V dropped 5 bases and J dropped 2; count of bases not matched to a gene: 4. Germline V gives CDR1 DFQATT, CDR2 SNEGSKA (reference sequence). The CDR3 region is CSARDRDPYEQYF. The CDR3 nucleotides are TGCAGTGCTCGGGACAGGGACCCCTACGAGCAGTACTTC.